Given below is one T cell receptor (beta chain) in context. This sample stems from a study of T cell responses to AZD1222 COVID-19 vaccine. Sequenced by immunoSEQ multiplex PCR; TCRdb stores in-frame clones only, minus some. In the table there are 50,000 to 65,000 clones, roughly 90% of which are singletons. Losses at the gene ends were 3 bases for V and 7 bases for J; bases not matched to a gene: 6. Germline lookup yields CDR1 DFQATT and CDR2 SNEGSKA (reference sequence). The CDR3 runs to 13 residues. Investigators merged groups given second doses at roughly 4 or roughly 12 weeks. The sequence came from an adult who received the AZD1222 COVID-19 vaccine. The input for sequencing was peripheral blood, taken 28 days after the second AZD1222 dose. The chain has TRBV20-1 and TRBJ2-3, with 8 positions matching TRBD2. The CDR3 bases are TGCAGTGCTAGTCGTACTAGCGGACATACGCAGTATTTT. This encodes CSASRTSGHTQYF.